Presented here are 16 T cell receptor beta chains from one specimen sequenced in a study of cytotoxic CD8 clonotypes in ibrutinib-treated CLL. The protocol was immunoSEQ multiplex PCR, while the TCRdb copy is restricted to in-frame clones and leaves out a portion. The data show roughly 45,000 clones, about 65% seen once. Sequencing used PBMCs, obtained after 24 months of ibrutinib treatment. The receptor set was obtained from a human donor with chronic lymphocytic leukemia.

The V and J genes are TRBV14 and TRBJ1-1; possibly TRBD1 for D (5 bases). This CDR3 is built from 14 residues. V lost 6 bases, J lost 1 base, and 12 bases lay in between. The germline gives CDR1 SGHDN, CDR2 FVKESK. As DNA, the CDR3 is TGTGCCAGCAGTCGTGTCAGGGCGAACACTGAAGCTTTCTTT. The encoded protein is CASSRVRANTEAFF.

CDR3: CASTRGNEQFF. The CDR3 DNA is TGTGCCAGTACCAGGGGCAATGAGCAGTTCTTC. This sequence joins TRBV19 and TRBJ2-1; D perhaps matches TRBD1 (6 bases). The CDR3 is made up of 11 amino acids. Trimming took off 7 bases at V and 6 bases at J, with 7 bases between the two ends. Germline V CDR1 and CDR2: LNHDA, SQIVND (reference sequence).

The chain employs TRBV2 and TRBJ2-1, with D maybe TRBD2 (5 bases). The length of the CDR3 is 13 residues. Germline CDR1 and CDR2: SNHLY and FYNNEI. V was shortened by 8 bases and J by 6 bases, with 14 bases between the two germline ends. CDR3 sequence: CASSGIKGNEQFF. The CDR3, as DNA: TGTGCCAGCTCCGGGATAAAGGGCAATGAGCAGTTCTTC.

This clone was detected only a few times. The CDR3: CASSDGNQPQHF. The CDR3 nucleotides read TGTGCCAGCAGTGATGGAAATCAGCCCCAGCATTTT. This chain uses TRBV2 with TRBJ1-5, with no clear D. The germline CDR1 and CDR2 sequences are SNHLY and FYNNEI. V gave up 3 bases and J gave up 4 bases, with 4 bases separating them. The CDR3 consists of 12 residues. Combining the CDR3 with reference TRBV2 and TRBJ1-5 gives the whole variable domain EPEVTQTPSHQVTQMGQEVILRCVPISNHLYFYWYRQILGQKVEFLVSFYNNEISEKSEIFDDQFSVERPDGSNFTLKIRSTKLEDSAMYFCASSDGNQPQHFGDGTRLSIL.

The chain recombines TRBV30 with TRBJ2-2, with a tentative D call TRBD1 (6 bases). V was pared by 0 bases and J by 1 base, with 15 bases between. CDR1 and CDR2 from the germline V gene are GTSNPN and SVGIG (reference sequence). This CDR3 comprises 17 residues. The DNA of the CDR3 is TGTGCCTGGAGTGTTTTGGGACACCTAATGAACACCGGGGAGCTGTTTTTT. Protein sequence: CAWSVLGHLMNTGELFF.

This sequence joins TRBV5-1 and TRBJ2-1, with unresolved D. V lost 4 bases, J lost 7 bases, and 12 bases lay in between. The CDR3 contains 13 residues. Germline V CDR1 and CDR2: SGHRS, YFSETQ. CDR3 loop: CASSLVLENEQFF. CDR3 coding DNA: TGCGCCAGCAGCCTCGTATTAGAAAATGAGCAGTTCTTC.

The rearrangement joins TRBV6-1 to TRBJ2-3; possibly TRBD2 for D (6 bases). This CDR3 region has 15 residues. Germline V gives CDR1 MNHNS, CDR2 SASEGT. V was cut by 8 bases and J by 1 base, with 16 bases left in between. CDR3 loop: CASLRGSSGTDTQYF. DNA of the CDR3: TGTGCCAGCCTACGAGGATCTAGCGGCACAGATACGCAGTATTTT.

The chain employs TRBV19 and TRBJ2-2; 11 positions match TRBD2. CDR3 length equals 15 residues. Germline CDR1 reads LNHDA; CDR2 reads SQIVND (reference sequence). After removal of 3 bases from V and 6 bases from J, the junction contained 3 bases not matched to a gene. Here the CDR3 reads CASSIALAGAGELFF. The CDR3 DNA is TGTGCCAGTAGTATTGCACTAGCGGGAGCCGGGGAGCTGTTTTTT. The full variable domain, completed using reference TRBV19 and TRBJ2-2, is DGGITQSPKYLFRKEGQNVTLSCEQNLNHDAMYWYRQDPGQGLRLIYYSQIVNDFQKGDIAEGYSVSREKKESFPLTVTSAQKNPTAFYLCASSIALAGAGELFFGEGSRLTVL.

This chain joins TRBV6-1 and TRBJ1-2, with TRBD1 as a possible D gene (6 bases). CDR3 length: 14 residues. Trimming removed 6 bases from V and 4 bases from J, with 15 bases in between. Germline CDR1 is MNHNS and CDR2 is SASEGT. The CDR3 is CASSQVGGLYGYTF. For the CDR3, the DNA is TGTGCCAGCAGCCAAGTGGGGGGGCTCTATGGCTACACCTTC.

V and J are TRBV28 and TRBJ2-7; D not resolved. The CDR3 loop spans 14 amino acids. Germline CDR1 is MDHEN and CDR2 is SYDVKM. Trimming stripped 8 bases from V and 0 bases from J, with 14 bases between. This chain's CDR3 is CASHPGYSSYEQYF. DNA for the CDR3: TGTGCCAGCCATCCCGGCTATAGCTCCTACGAGCAGTACTTC.

This chain's CDR3 is CASSESLAGVERYF. The CDR3 DNA follows: TGCGCCAGCAGTGAGTCGTTAGCGGGAGTCGAGAGGTACTTC. This rearrangement joins TRBV10-2 to TRBJ2-7; 9 bases line up with TRBD2. This CDR3 is 14 amino acids long. The trim removed 0 bases at V and 12 bases at J, leaving 9 bases unmatched. Germline CDR1 is WSHSY and CDR2 is SAAADI.

The chain links TRBV6-1 to TRBJ2-3; 10 bases match TRBD2. The V segment lost 1 base and the J segment 1 base; nucleotides outside the gene matches: 2. This CDR3 comprises 16 residues. Germline lookup yields CDR1 MNHNS and CDR2 SASEGT. This chain's CDR3 is CASSEGGTSGTDTQYF. DNA for the CDR3: TGTGCCAGCAGTGAAGGAGGGACTAGCGGCACAGATACGCAGTATTTT.

The chain links TRBV5-1 to TRBJ1-2; possible D gene TRBD1, 5 bases. Germline CDR1 reads SGHRS; CDR2 reads YFSETQ. V lost 7 bases and J lost 0, with 13 bases in between. The CDR3 has 14 residues. CDR3 in DNA: TGCGCCAGCGCGGTTCAGGGAACTAACTATGGCTACACCTTC. Its protein is CASAVQGTNYGYTF. The full variable domain, rest sourced from reference TRBV5-1 and TRBJ1-2, is KAGVTQTPRYLIKTRGQQVTLSCSPISGHRSVSWYQQTPGQGLQFLFEYFSETQRNKGNFPGRFSGRQFSNSRSEMNVSTLELGDSALYLCASAVQGTNYGYTFGSGTRLTVV.

The chain links TRBV2 to TRBJ2-7; D possibly corresponds to TRBD1 (6 bases). CDR3 length: 11 amino acids. Germline CDR1 and CDR2: SNHLY and FYNNEI. Trimming shortened V by 6 bases and J by 7 bases, and 10 bases separated the two germline ends. For the CDR3, the DNA is TGTGCCAGCAGGGTAGGGACAGAGCAGTACTTC. Protein product: CASRVGTEQYF. Drawing the rest from reference TRBV2 and TRBJ2-7, the complete variable domain is EPEVTQTPSHQVTQMGQEVILRCVPISNHLYFYWYRQILGQKVEFLVSFYNNEISEKSEIFDDQFSVERPDGSNFTLKIRSTKLEDSAMYFCASRVGTEQYFGPGTRLTVT.

The chain employs TRBV27 and TRBJ1-2; 10 nucleotides line up with TRBD1. The CDR3 is 15 residues long. Germline values: CDR1 MNHEY, CDR2 SMNVEV (reference sequence). V dropped 4 bases and J dropped 2; count of bases not matched to a gene: 4. The CDR3 DNA is TGTGCCAGCAGTTCACCGGGACAGGGGAACTATGGCTACACCTTC. Translating it yields CASSSPGQGNYGYTF.

This clone was counted a few times. The chain couples TRBV4-2 to TRBJ1-5; no definite D call. The CDR3 extends over 13 amino acids. Trimming stripped 1 base from V and 5 bases from J, with 6 bases between. Germline CDR1 is LGHNA and CDR2 is YNFKEQ. CDR3 protein: CASSQAGDQPQHF. Here the CDR3 DNA reads TGTGCCAGCAGCCAAGCGGGTGATCAGCCCCAGCATTTT.